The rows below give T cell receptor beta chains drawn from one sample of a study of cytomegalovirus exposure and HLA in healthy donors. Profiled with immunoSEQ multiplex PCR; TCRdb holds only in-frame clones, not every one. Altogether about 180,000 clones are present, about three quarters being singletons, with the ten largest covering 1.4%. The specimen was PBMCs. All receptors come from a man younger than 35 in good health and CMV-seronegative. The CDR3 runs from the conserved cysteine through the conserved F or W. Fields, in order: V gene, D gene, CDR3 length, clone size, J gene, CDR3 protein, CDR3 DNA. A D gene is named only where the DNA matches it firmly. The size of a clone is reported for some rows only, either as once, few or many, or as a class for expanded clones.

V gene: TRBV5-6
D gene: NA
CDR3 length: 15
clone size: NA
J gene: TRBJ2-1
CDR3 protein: CASSPSAGPYNEQFF
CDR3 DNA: TGTGCCAGCAGCCCCTCCGCGGGTCCCTACAATGAGCAGTTCTTC

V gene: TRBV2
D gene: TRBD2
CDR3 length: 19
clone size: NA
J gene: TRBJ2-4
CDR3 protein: CASDPYFPGGGLAKNIQYF
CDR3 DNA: TGTGCCAGCGACCCCTACTTCCCGGGGGGGGGTCTAGCCAAAAACATTCAGTACTTC

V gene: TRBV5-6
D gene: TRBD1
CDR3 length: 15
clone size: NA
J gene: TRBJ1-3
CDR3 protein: CASSSPGQGANTIYF
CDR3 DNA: TGTGCCAGCAGCTCACCGGGACAGGGTGCAAACACCATATATTTT

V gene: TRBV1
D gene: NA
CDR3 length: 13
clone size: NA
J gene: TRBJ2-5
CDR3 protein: CTSSHTGWETQYF
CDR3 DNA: TGCACCAGCAGCCATACGGGGTGGGAGACCCAGTACTTC

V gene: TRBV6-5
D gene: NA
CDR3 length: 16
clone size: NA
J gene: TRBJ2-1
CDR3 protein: CASSYVVGRVGNEQFF
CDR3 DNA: TGTGCCAGCAGTTACGTGGTGGGGAGAGTAGGGAATGAGCAGTTCTTC

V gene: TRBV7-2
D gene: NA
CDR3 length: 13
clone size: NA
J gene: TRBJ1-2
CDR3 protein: CASSSDRERGYTF
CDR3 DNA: TGTGCCAGCAGCTCCGACCGCGAGAGGGGCTACACCTTC

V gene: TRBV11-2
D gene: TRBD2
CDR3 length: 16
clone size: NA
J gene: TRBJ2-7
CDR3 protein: CASSLTRSGNSYEQYF
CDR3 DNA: TGTGCCAGCAGCTTAACCCGTAGCGGGAACTCCTACGAGCAGTACTTC

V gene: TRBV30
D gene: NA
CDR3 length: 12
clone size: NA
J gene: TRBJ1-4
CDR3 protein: CAWSVSNEKLFF
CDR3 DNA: TGTGCCTGGAGTGTGAGTAATGAAAAACTGTTTTTT

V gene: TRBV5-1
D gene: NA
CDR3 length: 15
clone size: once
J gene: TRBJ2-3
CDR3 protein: CASSSWTTSTDTQYF
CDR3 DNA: TGCGCCAGCAGCTCCTGGACTACCAGCACAGATACGCAGTATTTT

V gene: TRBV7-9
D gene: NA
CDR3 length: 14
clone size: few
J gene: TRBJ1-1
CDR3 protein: CASSFSAGFTEAFF
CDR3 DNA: TGTGCCAGCAGCTTTTCGGCGGGGTTCACTGAAGCTTTCTTT

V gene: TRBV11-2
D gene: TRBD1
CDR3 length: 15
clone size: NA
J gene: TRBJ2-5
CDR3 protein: CASSFGQGARETQYF
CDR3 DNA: TGTGCCAGCAGCTTCGGACAGGGGGCGAGGGAGACCCAGTACTTC

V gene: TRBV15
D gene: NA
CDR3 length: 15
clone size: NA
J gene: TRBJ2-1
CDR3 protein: CATSRDRGTLVEQFF
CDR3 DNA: TGTGCCACCAGCAGAGATAGAGGGACTCTGGTTGAGCAGTTCTTC

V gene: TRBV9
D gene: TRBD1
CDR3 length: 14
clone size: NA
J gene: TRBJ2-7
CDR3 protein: CASSKGQPSYEQYF
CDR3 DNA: TGTGCCAGCAGCAAGGGACAGCCTTCCTACGAGCAGTACTTC

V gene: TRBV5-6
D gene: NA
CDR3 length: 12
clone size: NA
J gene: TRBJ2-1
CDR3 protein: CASSLAYNEQFF
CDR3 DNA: TGTGCCAGCAGCTTGGCTTACAATGAGCAGTTCTTC

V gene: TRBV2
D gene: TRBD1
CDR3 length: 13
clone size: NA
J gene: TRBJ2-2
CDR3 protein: CASTWTGTGELFF
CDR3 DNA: TGTGCCAGCACCTGGACAGGGACCGGGGAGCTGTTTTTT

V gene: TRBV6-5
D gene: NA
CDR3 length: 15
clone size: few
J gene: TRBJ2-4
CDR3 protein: CASSSGPTTEVNQYF
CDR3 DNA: TGTGCCAGCAGTTCAGGGCCCACGACAGAAGTTAATCAGTACTTC

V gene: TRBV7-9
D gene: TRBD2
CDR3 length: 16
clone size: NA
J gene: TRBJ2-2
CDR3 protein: CASPGLAGGPTGELFF
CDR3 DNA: TGTGCCAGCCCGGGACTAGCGGGAGGACCCACCGGGGAGCTGTTTTTT

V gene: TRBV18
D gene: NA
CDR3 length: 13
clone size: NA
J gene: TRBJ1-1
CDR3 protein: CASSPSVNTEAFF
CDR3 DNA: TGTGCCAGCTCACCCTCGGTTAACACTGAAGCTTTCTTT

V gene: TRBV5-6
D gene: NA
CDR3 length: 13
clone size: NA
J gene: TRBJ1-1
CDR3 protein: CASSRGGNTEAFF
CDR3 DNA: TGTGCCAGCAGCCGAGGGGGAAACACTGAAGCTTTCTTT

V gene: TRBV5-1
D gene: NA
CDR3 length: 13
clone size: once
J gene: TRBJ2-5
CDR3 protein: CASSFGGQETQYF
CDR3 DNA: TGCGCCAGCAGCTTTGGAGGGCAAGAGACCCAGTACTTC

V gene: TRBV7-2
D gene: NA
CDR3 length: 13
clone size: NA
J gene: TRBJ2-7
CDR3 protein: CASSKRQSYEQYF
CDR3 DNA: TGTGCCAGCAGCAAAAGACAGAGCTACGAGCAGTACTTC

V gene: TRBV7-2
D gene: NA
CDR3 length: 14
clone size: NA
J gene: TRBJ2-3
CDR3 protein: CASSRGRGGDTQYF
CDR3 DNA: TGTGCCAGCAGCCGCGGGCGGGGCGGGGATACGCAGTATTTT

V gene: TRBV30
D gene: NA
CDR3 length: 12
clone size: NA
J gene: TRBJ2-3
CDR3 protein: CAWSVLEDTQYF
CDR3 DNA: TGTGCCTGGAGTGTACTTGAGGATACGCAGTATTTT

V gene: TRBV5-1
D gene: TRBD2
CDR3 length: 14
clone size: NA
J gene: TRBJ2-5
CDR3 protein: CASSWSGSSETQYF
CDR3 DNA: TGCGCCAGCAGTTGGAGCGGGAGTTCAGAGACCCAGTACTTC

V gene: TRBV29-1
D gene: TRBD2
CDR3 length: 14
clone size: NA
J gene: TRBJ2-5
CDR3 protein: CSVPGLAGGLAQYF
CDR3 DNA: TGCAGCGTTCCCGGACTAGCGGGGGGGCTTGCCCAGTACTTC

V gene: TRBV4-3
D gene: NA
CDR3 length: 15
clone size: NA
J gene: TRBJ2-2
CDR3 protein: CASSQAQGSTGELFF
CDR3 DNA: TGCGCCAGCAGCCAAGCCCAGGGATCTACCGGGGAGCTGTTTTTT

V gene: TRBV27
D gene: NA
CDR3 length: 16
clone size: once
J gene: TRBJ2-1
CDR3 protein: CASSLESPGLDNEQFF
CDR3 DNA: TGTGCCAGCAGTTTGGAATCACCGGGACTGGACAATGAGCAGTTCTTC